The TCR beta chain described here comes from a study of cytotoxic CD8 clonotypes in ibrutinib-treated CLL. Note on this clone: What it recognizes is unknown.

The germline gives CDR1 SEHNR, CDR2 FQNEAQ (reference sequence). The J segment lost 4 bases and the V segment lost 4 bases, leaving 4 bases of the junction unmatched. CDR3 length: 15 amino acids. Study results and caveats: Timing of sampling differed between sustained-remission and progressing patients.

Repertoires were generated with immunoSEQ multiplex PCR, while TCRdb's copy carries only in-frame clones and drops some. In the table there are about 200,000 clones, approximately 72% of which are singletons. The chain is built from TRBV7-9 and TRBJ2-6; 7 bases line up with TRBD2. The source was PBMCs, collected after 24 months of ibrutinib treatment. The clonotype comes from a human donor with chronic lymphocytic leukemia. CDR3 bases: TGTGCCAGCAGCTGGGAGGGGTCAGGGGCCAACGTCCTGACTTTC. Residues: CASSWEGSGANVLTF.